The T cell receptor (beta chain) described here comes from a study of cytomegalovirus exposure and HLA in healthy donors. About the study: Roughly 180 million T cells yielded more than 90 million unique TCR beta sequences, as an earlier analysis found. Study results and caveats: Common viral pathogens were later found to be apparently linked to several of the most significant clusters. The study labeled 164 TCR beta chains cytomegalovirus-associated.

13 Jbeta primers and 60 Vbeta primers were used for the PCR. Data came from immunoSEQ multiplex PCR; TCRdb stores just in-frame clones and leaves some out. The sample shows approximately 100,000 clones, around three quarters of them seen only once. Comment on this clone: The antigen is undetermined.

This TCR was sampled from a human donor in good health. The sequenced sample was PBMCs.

CDR3 residues: CASSPGQGAQTRWGKLFF. Written as DNA, the CDR3 is TGTGCCAGCAGCCCGGGACAGGGGGCGCAAACGCGGTGGGGAAAACTGTTTTTT. The chain has TRBV5-6 and TRBJ1-4, with 12 bases fitting TRBD1. The germline V gene has CDR1 SGHDT and CDR2 YYEEEE. Unmatched junction bases numbered 17, after V lost 4 bases and J lost 10 bases. The CDR3 has 18 residues.